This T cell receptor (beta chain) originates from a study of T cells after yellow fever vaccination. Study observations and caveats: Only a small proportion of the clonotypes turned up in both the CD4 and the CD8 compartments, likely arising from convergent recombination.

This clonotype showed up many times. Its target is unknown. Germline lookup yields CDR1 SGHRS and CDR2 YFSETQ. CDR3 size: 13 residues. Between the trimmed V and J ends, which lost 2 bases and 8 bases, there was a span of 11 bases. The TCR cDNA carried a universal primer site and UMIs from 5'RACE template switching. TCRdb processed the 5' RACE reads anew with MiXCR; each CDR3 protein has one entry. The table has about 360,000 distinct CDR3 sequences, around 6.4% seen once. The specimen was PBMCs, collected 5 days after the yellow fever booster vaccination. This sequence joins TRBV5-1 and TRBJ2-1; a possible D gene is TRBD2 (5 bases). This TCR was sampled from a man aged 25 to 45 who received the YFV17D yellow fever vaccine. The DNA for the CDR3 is TGCGCCAGCAGCTTAACGGGAACTGATGAGCAGTTCTTC. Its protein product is CASSLTGTDEQFF.